Shown below are 4 T cell receptor beta chains from a single sample sequenced in a study of cytomegalovirus exposure and HLA in healthy donors listed by TCRdb under 2017. Library preparation employed the immunoSEQ multiplex PCR assay. A mixture of 60 forward primers for TCR Vbeta segments and 13 reverse primers for TCR Jbeta segments was used in the multiplex PCR. TCRdb's version of the immuneACCESS table is confined to in-frame rearrangements and falls short of the full clone set. An unresolved V gene accounts for under half of the shortfall where checked; the remainder is of unknown origin. Within this sample are about 160,000 clones, with around nine tenths of them counted one time only. 0.7% to 1% of the sample is in the top ten clones. The sequenced sample consisted of PBMCs. These TCRs come from a woman aged 25 to 45 in good health and CMV-seronegative.

This chain links TRBV4-3 with TRBJ1-6; D is uncertain. Germline V CDR1 and CDR2: LGHNA, YSLEER. This CDR3 is 20 amino acids long. V lost 1 base and J 0 bases, leaving 19 bases between the germline ends. CDR3 protein: CASSQAPPFTGSSYNSPLHF. The CDR3 DNA reads TGCGCCAGCAGCCAAGCGCCCCCTTTTACGGGGAGCTCCTATAATTCACCCCTCCACTTT.

In regard to this clone: Within the sample, other DNA sequences also encode this same CDR3. V gene TRBV7-2 combines with J gene TRBJ1-5, with 7 bases that match TRBD1. CDR1 and CDR2 (germline): SGHTA, FQGNSA. The CDR3 has 13 amino acids. V trimming: 5 bases; J trimming: 4 bases; junction bases outside the gene matches: 2. CDR3 loop: CASSRQGNQPQHF. The DNA for the CDR3 is TGTGCCAGCAGCAGACAGGGAAATCAGCCCCAGCATTTT. Full variable domain (outside the CDR3, taken from reference TRBV7-2 and TRBJ1-5): GAGVSQSPSNKVTEKGKDVELRCDPISGHTALYWYRQSLGQGLEFLIYFQGNSAPDKSGLPSDRFSAERTGGSVSTLTIQRTQQEDSAVYLCASSRQGNQPQHFGDGTRLSIL.

The chain uses TRBV11-2 and TRBJ2-1; 8 bases align to TRBD2. The CDR3 runs to 16 residues. Germline V gene data show CDR1 as SGHAT and CDR2 as FQNNGV. J gave up 4 bases and V 1 base, and 6 bases lay outside the gene matches. This CDR3 reads CASSLGERERYNEQFF. The CDR3 DNA reads TGTGCCAGCAGCTTAGGGGAGCGGGAGAGGTACAATGAGCAGTTCTTC.

This sequence joins TRBV11-2 and TRBJ2-1; 9 bases are shared with TRBD1. Germline assignment: CDR1 SGHAT and CDR2 FQNNGV. This CDR3 has 19 amino acids. The V segment lost 4 bases and the J segment 1 base; nucleotides outside the gene matches: 14. The CDR3 DNA is TGTGCCAGCAGCTCTCGGGGCCCGGGACAGGGAAATTCCTACAATGAGCAGTTCTTC. Protein product: CASSSRGPGQGNSYNEQFF.